Following are 13 T cell receptor beta chains from one sample sequenced in a study of shared clonotypes between healthy human individuals (dated by TCRdb to the early 2020s). Libraries were made using the immunoSEQ multiplex PCR assay. Drawn from immuneACCESS, this table holds only the in-frame rearrangements with V and J called that TCRdb kept. Clones are partly lost; checked studies trace under half to an unresolved V gene and leave the rest unexplained. This sample comprises about 2.4 million clones, over 85% of them detected only once. The top ten clonotypes cover about 0.38% of the sample. The material sequenced was naive CD4+ T cells from PBMCs. Reading the label with the study, this specimen's cell subset or site is: CD45RA+ positively selected. The source of these receptors is a man aged 18 to 30 in good health. Some clones in this sample may be carry-over from other donors' samples.

This clone is a singleton in its sample. V and J are TRBV5-1 and TRBJ2-7; D perhaps matches TRBD1 (5 bases). CDR3 size: 13 residues. The germline gives CDR1 SGHRS, CDR2 YFSETQ. With 4 bases removed from V and 5 bases from J, the gap between germline ends came to 13 bases. The CDR3: CASSTGDRNEQYF. The CDR3 DNA follows: TGCGCCAGCAGCACAGGAGACAGAAACGAGCAGTACTTC.

This clone has just one count. The identical CDR3 is also encoded by other nucleotide sequences in the sample. The V gene is TRBV9, the J gene TRBJ2-5, with D hard to call. This CDR3 is built from 14 residues. Germline-derived CDR1 and CDR2 are SGDLS and YYNGEE. With 0 bases removed from V and 2 bases from J, the gap between germline ends came to 8 bases. The CDR3 DNA sequence: TGTGCCAGCAGCGTAGTTGGCGGACAAGAGACCCAGTACTTC. Amino acid sequence: CASSVVGGQETQYF.

With respect to this clone: This sample also contains other DNA sequences that code for the same CDR3. CDR3 residues: CASSYLGGSTDTQYF. The DNA of the CDR3 is TGTGCCAGCAGTTACTTGGGGGGTAGCACAGATACGCAGTATTTT. The chain is built from TRBV6-6 and TRBJ2-3, with D perhaps matching TRBD2 (6 bases). This CDR3 region has 15 residues. From germline, CDR1 is MNHNY and CDR2 SVGAGI (reference sequence). The V end was cut by 1 base, the J end by 0 bases, with 8 bases between.

The V and J genes are TRBV28 and TRBJ2-7, with TRBD1 as a possible D gene (6 bases). Between the trimmed V and J ends, which lost 8 bases and 5 bases, there was a span of 16 bases. Germline CDR1 and CDR2: MDHEN and SYDVKM. This CDR3 is 13 amino acids long. CDR3 region: CASEGRGYDEQYF. The CDR3 nucleotides read TGTGCCAGCGAGGGCAGGGGATACGACGAGCAGTACTTC. The whole variable domain, remainder taken from reference TRBV28 and TRBJ2-7, is DVKVTQSSRYLVKRTGEKVFLECVQDMDHENMFWYRQDPGLGLRLIYFSYDVKMKEKGDIPEGYSVSREKKERFSLILESASTNQTSMYLCASEGRGYDEQYFGPGTRLTVT.

There are a few counts of this clone. This chain links TRBV5-4 with TRBJ1-2, with D hard to call. This CDR3 is built from 13 residues. V lost 3 bases, J lost 4 bases, and 10 bases lay in between. The V gene's germline CDR1 is SGHNT and CDR2 YYREEE (reference sequence). As DNA, the CDR3 is TGTGCCAGCAGCTCGGACGGGTTCTATGGCTACACCTTC. Its protein product is CASSSDGFYGYTF.

V is TRBV2 and J is TRBJ2-1; 8 nucleotides match TRBD1. This CDR3 is built from 12 residues. CDR1 SNHLY and CDR2 FYNNEI come from the germline V gene. The V gene end was trimmed by 7 bases and the J gene end by 7 bases; junction bases not matched to a gene: 3. CDR3 protein: CASTGQGNEQFF. CDR3 sequence (DNA): TGTGCCAGCACTGGACAGGGAAATGAGCAGTTCTTC.

The count of this clone is one. The V gene is TRBV6-5, the J gene TRBJ1-4; no firm D call. The CDR3 loop spans 15 amino acids. CDR1 is MNHEY and CDR2 is SVGAGI in the germline V gene. V was trimmed by 5 bases and J by 0 bases, leaving 10 bases between them. The CDR3 region has the DNA TGTGCCAGCAGTCGACTATCTGCAACTAATGAAAAACTGTTTTTT. It translates to CASSRLSATNEKLFF.

Here the CDR3 reads CASSELGLPYEQYF. The CDR3 nucleotides read TGTGCCAGCAGTGAACTCGGCCTCCCCTACGAGCAGTACTTC. J is TRBJ2-7 and V is TRBV6-1, with D unresolved. The CDR3 has 14 amino acids. CDR1 and CDR2 from the germline V gene are MNHNS and SASEGT. Trimming pared 2 bases from V and 2 bases from J, leaving 10 bases between.

The V call is TRBV5-1, the J call TRBJ2-1, with D perhaps matching TRBD1 or TRBD2 (6 bases each). The V and J ends lost 2 bases and 9 bases respectively, with 15 bases between them. This CDR3 spans 14 amino acids. Per germline, CDR1 SGHRS and CDR2 YFSETQ. The CDR3 is CASSLGGLPAEQFF. CDR3 bases: TGCGCCAGCAGCTTAGGGGGGTTACCGGCTGAGCAGTTCTTC.

In nucleotides, the CDR3 is TGTGCCAGCAGTGAAACAACAGGACAGACGTTTGGCTACACCTTC. Residues: CASSETTGQTFGYTF. The chain employs TRBV6-1 and TRBJ1-2, with D possibly being TRBD1 (6 bases). Per germline, CDR1 MNHNS and CDR2 SASEGT. The CDR3 runs to 15 residues. V gave up 2 bases and J gave up 7 bases, with 17 bases separating them.

The V call is TRBV2, the J call TRBJ1-1; TRBD1 is a possible D gene (6 bases). In germline, CDR1 is SNHLY, CDR2 FYNNEI. V was shortened by 3 bases and J by 5 bases, with 13 bases between the two germline ends. The CDR3 extends over 14 amino acids. The CDR3, as DNA: TGTGCCAGCAGTGACACCGCAGGGGAGACTGAAGCTTTCTTT. Its translation is CASSDTAGETEAFF.

The chain is built from TRBV9 and TRBJ2-1; TRBD2 aligns across 12 bases. The CDR3 has 16 amino acids. V lost 6 bases to trimming and J lost 7 bases; unmatched junction nucleotides: 11. Per germline, CDR1 SGDLS and CDR2 YYNGEE. The CDR3 here is CASTLNPLAGGNEQFF. The CDR3 region has the DNA TGTGCCAGCACCCTAAACCCACTAGCGGGAGGTAATGAGCAGTTCTTC.

This clone showed up just once. V and J are TRBV5-1 and TRBJ2-3; 13 bases are a match to TRBD2. This CDR3 has 15 residues. Trimming took 3 bases from V and 6 from J; bases not matched to a gene: 4. The germline CDR1 and CDR2 sequences are SGHRS and YFSETQ. The DNA for the CDR3 is TGCGCCAGCAGCTCAGAGACTAGCGGGAGGGATACGCAGTATTTT. Amino acids: CASSSETSGRDTQYF. The full variable domain, rest sourced from reference TRBV5-1 and TRBJ2-3, is KAGVTQTPRYLIKTRGQQVTLSCSPISGHRSVSWYQQTPGQGLQFLFEYFSETQRNKGNFPGRFSGRQFSNSRSEMNVSTLELGDSALYLCASSSETSGRDTQYFGPGTRLTVL.